This entry concerns a single T cell receptor (beta chain). How the authors handled the data: Counts of nucleated cells, estimated from reference gene primer amplification, were obtained. The method was immunoSEQ multiplex PCR; TCRdb's version includes in-frame clones alone and lacks a portion of them. V and J calls plus clone size are reproduced from that table; the DNA served to infer D and trimming. The data hold roughly 190,000 clones, with about three quarters observed a single time. This sample stems from a study of blood T cell repertoires in COVID-19. Looking at the study overall: There were acute and convalescent COVID-19 samples, and they came from the United States, Italy and Spain. T cells, B-cell-depleted T cells, or PBMCs provided the cDNA or gDNA that served as material.

Trimming removed 6 bases from V and 2 bases from J; junction bases left unmatched: 9. The V gene's germline CDR1 is KGHSH and CDR2 LQKENI. The length of the CDR3 is 18 residues. The material sequenced was peripheral blood. V and J are TRBV18 and TRBJ2-1, with 14 bases that match TRBD2. The receptor's source is a woman aged 45-60 years with active or convalescent COVID-19. The CDR3 nucleotides are TGTGCCAGCTCCCCAGGGACTAGCGGGAGTGGGGCCTACAATGAGCAGTTCTTC. Protein: CASSPGTSGSGAYNEQFF.